This passage covers 17 T cell receptor beta chains from one sample sequenced in a study of T cell repertoires in ileal Crohn's disease. Time point meaning: neoterminal ileum biopsy at postoperative endoscopy, about 6 months after surgery. The assay was immunoSEQ multiplex PCR, and TCRdb's table has in-frame clones only and misses some. The profile shows fewer than 15,000 clones, 80% to 90% of them singletons. Sequencing was done on a sample of ileal tissue. The receptors stem from an adult with Crohn's disease.

This rearrangement joins TRBV28 to TRBJ1-1; possibly TRBD1 for D (6 bases). Trimming left V 6 bases short and J 1 base short, with 12 bases between. This CDR3 has 14 residues. The V gene's germline CDR1 is MDHEN and CDR2 SYDVKM. CDR3 amino acids: CASRMDRSNTEAFF. The CDR3 coding sequence is TGTGCCAGCAGAATGGACAGATCGAACACTGAAGCTTTCTTT.

This clone was found a few times. This chain links TRBV6-1 with TRBJ1-6; no firm D call. CDR3 length equals 12 residues. The germline gives CDR1 MNHNS, CDR2 SASEGT. With 8 bases removed from V and 6 bases from J, the gap between germline ends came to 8 bases. The CDR3: CASGLFNSPLHF. In DNA form, the CDR3 reads TGTGCCAGCGGACTGTTTAATTCACCCCTCCACTTT.

V gene TRBV5-4 combines with J gene TRBJ1-5, with a weak D call TRBD1 (6 bases). This CDR3 is built from 18 residues. Germline V gene data show CDR1 as SGHNT and CDR2 as YYREEE (reference sequence). V dropped 1 base and J dropped 5 bases, with 22 bases sitting between them. CDR3 in DNA: TGTGCCAGCAGCTTGCCCCCCCCGAGGCAGGGGATGGATCAGCCCCAGCATTTT. The encoded protein is CASSLPPPRQGMDQPQHF.

V usage is TRBV28 and J usage is TRBJ2-3; 7 nucleotides align to TRBD2. The CDR3 totals 16 residues. The V segment lost 6 bases and the J segment 2 bases; nucleotides outside the gene matches: 11. In germline, CDR1 is MDHEN, CDR2 SYDVKM. The chain's CDR3 is CASRGGSGALTDTQYF. The CDR3 DNA follows: TGTGCCAGCAGGGGGGGGAGCGGGGCACTCACAGATACGCAGTATTTT. The full variable domain, with the rest looked up from reference TRBV28 and TRBJ2-3, is DVKVTQSSRYLVKRTGEKVFLECVQDMDHENMFWYRQDPGLGLRLIYFSYDVKMKEKGDIPEGYSVSREKKERFSLILESASTNQTSMYLCASRGGSGALTDTQYFGPGTRLTVL.

The rearrangement joins TRBV6-1 to TRBJ2-5, with D possibly being TRBD2 (6 bases). This CDR3 is built from 13 residues. Trimming left V 5 bases short and J 9 bases short, with 16 bases between. Germline V gene lookup returns CDR1 MNHNS and CDR2 SASEGT. The CDR3 region has the DNA TGTGCCAGCAGTCCAATGGAAAGGGAGGCCCAGTACTTC. Translating gives CASSPMEREAQYF.

This sequence joins TRBV2 and TRBJ2-1; weak D call: TRBD1 (5 bases). CDR3 length equals 16 residues. The germline V gene encodes CDR1 SNHLY and CDR2 FYNNEI. Trimming stripped 1 base from V and 0 bases from J, with 10 bases between. CDR3 sequence: CASSEEGSSSYNEQFF. The CDR3 nucleotides read TGTGCCAGCAGTGAAGAGGGGTCTAGCTCCTACAATGAGCAGTTCTTC.

This chain connects TRBV6-5 to TRBJ2-3; no firm D call. The CDR3 loop spans 13 amino acids. V was clipped by 5 bases and J by 5 bases, with 11 bases between them. Germline V CDR1 and CDR2: MNHEY, SVGAGI. DNA for the CDR3: TGTGCCAGCAGTGCTCCGACTGTAGATACGCAGTATTTT. Its protein product is CASSAPTVDTQYF.

In its sample, this clone was seen once. The J gene is TRBJ1-5, the V gene TRBV11-2; 7 nucleotides agree with TRBD1. CDR1 is SGHAT, CDR2 FQNNGV, per germline. Trimming at V came to 1 base and at J to 7 bases, leaving 10 bases not matched to a gene. This CDR3 spans 16 amino acids. CDR3 sequence: CASSLGPAGGSQPQHF. The DNA of the CDR3 is TGTGCCAGCAGCTTAGGTCCCGCAGGGGGGTCGCAGCCCCAGCATTTT.

This clone was counted a few times. The chain combines TRBV10-3 with TRBJ1-1; D is unresolved. Looked up from germline, CDR1 is ENHRY and CDR2 is SYGVKD. CDR3 length equals 14 residues. Trimming removed 2 bases at V and 2 bases at J, with 9 bases between. CDR3 amino acids: CAISESGGNTEAFF. Written as DNA, the CDR3 is TGTGCCATCAGTGAGAGTGGCGGAAACACTGAAGCTTTCTTT.

This clone appeared a few times. The CDR3 loop is CASSLLGEAFF. The CDR3 nucleotides read TGTGCCAGCAGCTTACTCGGTGAAGCTTTCTTT. The chain has TRBV7-8 and TRBJ1-1; D remains unclear. The germline V gene has CDR1 SGHVS and CDR2 FQNEAQ. The CDR3 totals 11 residues. The V and J ends lost 2 bases and 7 bases respectively, with 5 bases between them.

The CDR3 DNA reads as TGCGCCAGCAGCCATCTAGCGGGAGGGCCAAATGAGCAGTTCTTC. Amino acid sequence: CASSHLAGGPNEQFF. The chain couples TRBV5-1 to TRBJ2-1, with 12 positions matching TRBD2. Looked up from germline, CDR1 is SGHRS and CDR2 is YFSETQ. The junction had 6 bases not matched to a gene; V was cut back by 4 bases and J by 7 bases. The CDR3 covers 15 residues.

This chain links TRBV5-1 with TRBJ2-2; the D gene is possibly TRBD2 (5 bases). The ends were cut back, 6 bases at V and 1 base at J, with 13 bases in the middle. The CDR3 spans 15 residues. Germline V CDR1 and CDR2: SGHRS, YFSETQ. CDR3 bases: TGCGCCAGCACGACGCAGCGGATGAACACCGGGGAGCTGTTTTTT. This translates into CASTTQRMNTGELFF.

CDR3 DNA sequence: TGTGCCAGCACGGGGGCAACTAATGAAAAACTGTTTTTT. It codes for CASTGATNEKLFF. The chain employs TRBV2 and TRBJ1-4; perhaps TRBD1 as D (5 bases). Germline CDR1 reads SNHLY; CDR2 reads FYNNEI. V dropped 7 bases and J dropped 0 bases, with 6 bases sitting between them. The length of the CDR3 is 13 residues.

This sequence joins TRBV7-3 and TRBJ2-3; the match to TRBD1 covers 9 bases. Germline V gene lookup returns CDR1 SGHTA and CDR2 FQGTGA. The CDR3 is 16 residues long. J was trimmed by 1 base and V by 5 bases; bases with no gene match: 7. The CDR3: CASSVTGGWGTDTQYF. The CDR3 DNA reads TGTGCCAGCAGCGTTACAGGGGGCTGGGGCACAGATACGCAGTATTTT.

This chain joins TRBV9 and TRBJ1-2, with 7 bases aligning to TRBD1. The length of the CDR3 is 16 residues. V was pared by 3 bases and J by 4 bases, with 12 bases of the junction left unmatched. CDR1 SGDLS and CDR2 YYNGEE come from the germline V gene. CDR3 nucleotides: TGTGCCAGCAGCGCCCATTTTACCGGGACAGCCTATGGCTACACCTTC. Amino acids: CASSAHFTGTAYGYTF.

This clone occurred once. This chain joins TRBV5-4 and TRBJ2-3; 8 bases match TRBD1. Losses at the gene ends were 2 bases for V and 5 bases for J; bases not matched to a gene: 7. The CDR3 covers 15 residues. Germline loops: CDR1 SGHNT, CDR2 YYREEE (reference sequence). The CDR3 region has the DNA TGTGCCAGCAGCTTTTACTACAGGGGGGTAGATACGCAGTATTTT. Protein: CASSFYYRGVDTQYF.

The chain joins TRBV7-9 to TRBJ2-3, with 16 bases that match TRBD2. Losses at the gene ends were 5 bases for V and 4 bases for J; bases not matched to a gene: 6. CDR1 and CDR2 from the germline V gene are SEHNR and FQNEAQ (reference sequence). This CDR3 spans 17 amino acids. The CDR3 spells CASSRGLAGGPADTQYF. DNA of the CDR3: TGTGCCAGCAGCCGGGGACTAGCGGGAGGGCCGGCAGATACGCAGTATTTT.